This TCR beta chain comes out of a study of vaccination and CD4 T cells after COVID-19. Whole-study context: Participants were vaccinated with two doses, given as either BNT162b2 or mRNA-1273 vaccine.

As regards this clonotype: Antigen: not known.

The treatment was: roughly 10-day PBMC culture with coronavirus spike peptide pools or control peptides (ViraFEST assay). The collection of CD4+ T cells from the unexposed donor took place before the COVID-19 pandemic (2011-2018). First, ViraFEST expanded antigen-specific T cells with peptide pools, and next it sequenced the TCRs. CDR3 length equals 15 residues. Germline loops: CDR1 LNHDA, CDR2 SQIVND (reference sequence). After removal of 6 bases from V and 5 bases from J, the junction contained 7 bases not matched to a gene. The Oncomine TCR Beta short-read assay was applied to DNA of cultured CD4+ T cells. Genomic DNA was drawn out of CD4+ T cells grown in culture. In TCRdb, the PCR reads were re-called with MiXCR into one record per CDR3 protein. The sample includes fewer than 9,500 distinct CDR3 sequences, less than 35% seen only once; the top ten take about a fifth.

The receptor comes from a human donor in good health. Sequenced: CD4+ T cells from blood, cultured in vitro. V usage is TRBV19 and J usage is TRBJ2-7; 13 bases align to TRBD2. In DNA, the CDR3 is TGTGCCAGTAGCATTACTAGCGGGAGGGCTCACGAGCAGTACTTC. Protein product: CASSITSGRAHEQYF.